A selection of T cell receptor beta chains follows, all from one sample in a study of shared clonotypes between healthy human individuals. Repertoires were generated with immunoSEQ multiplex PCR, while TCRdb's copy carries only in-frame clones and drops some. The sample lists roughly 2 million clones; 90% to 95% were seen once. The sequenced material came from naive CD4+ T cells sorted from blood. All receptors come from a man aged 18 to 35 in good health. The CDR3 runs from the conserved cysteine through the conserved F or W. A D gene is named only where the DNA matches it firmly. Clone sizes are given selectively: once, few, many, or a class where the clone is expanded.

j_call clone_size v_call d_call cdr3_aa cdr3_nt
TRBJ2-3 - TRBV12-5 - CASGPYSTDTQYF TGTGCTAGTGGACCTTACTCGACAGATACGCAGTATTTT
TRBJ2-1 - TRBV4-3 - CASSQDLRSRKGNEQFF TGCGCCAGCAGCCAAGATCTTAGATCGAGAAAGGGCAATGAGCAGTTCTTC
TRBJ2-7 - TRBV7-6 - CASSSSPTYEQYF TGTGCTAGCAGCTCCTCCCCGACCTACGAGCAGTACTTC
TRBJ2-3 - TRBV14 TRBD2 CASSQVPGGRTDTQYF TGTGCCAGCAGCCAAGTCCCGGGGGGGCGCACAGATACGCAGTATTTT
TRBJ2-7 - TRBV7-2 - CASSLPRGVQNYYEQYF TGTGCCAGCAGCTTACCTCGAGGGGTACAAAATTACTACGAGCAGTACTTC
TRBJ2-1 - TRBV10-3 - CAISESMGGFEFF TGTGCCATCAGTGAGTCGATGGGCGGGTTCGAGTTCTTC
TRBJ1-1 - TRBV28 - CASSTASGVDTEAFF TGTGCCAGCAGTACCGCCAGCGGGGTGGACACTGAAGCTTTCTTT
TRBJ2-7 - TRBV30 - CAWSVRRGAGREQYF TGTGCCTGGAGTGTACGGAGGGGCGCGGGCCGCGAGCAGTACTTC
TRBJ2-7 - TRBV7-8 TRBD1 CASSDRVNTYEQYF TGTGCCAGCAGCGACAGGGTAAACACCTACGAGCAGTACTTC
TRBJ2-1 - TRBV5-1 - CASTQGNEQFF TGCGCCAGCACCCAGGGCAATGAGCAGTTCTTC
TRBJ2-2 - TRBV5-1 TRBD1 CASSLTGQGGTGELFF TGCGCCAGCAGCCTTACTGGACAGGGAGGCACCGGGGAGCTGTTTTTT
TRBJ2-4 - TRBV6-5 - CASSLGPPNIQYF TGTGCCAGCAGTCTGGGACCACCAAACATTCAGTACTTC
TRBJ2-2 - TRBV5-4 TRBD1 CASRADRGNTGELFF TGTGCCAGCAGGGCGGACAGGGGGAATACCGGGGAGCTGTTTTTT
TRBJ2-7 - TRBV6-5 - CASRQLPGKSYEQYF TGTGCCAGCAGACAACTACCGGGAAAATCCTACGAGCAGTACTTC
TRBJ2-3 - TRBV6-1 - CASRLDGTDTQYF TGTGCCAGCAGGCTCGATGGCACAGATACGCAGTATTTT
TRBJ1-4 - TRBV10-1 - CASSRGVDEKLFF TGCGCCAGCAGTCGAGGGGTCGATGAAAAACTGTTTTTT
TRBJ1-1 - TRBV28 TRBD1 CASSLAQGGAYTEAFF TGTGCCAGCAGTTTAGCCCAGGGGGGGGCATATACTGAAGCTTTCTTT
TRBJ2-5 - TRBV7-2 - CASSLRRSPLVQETQYF TGTGCCAGCAGCTTACGTCGCAGCCCCCTCGTCCAGGAGACCCAGTACTTC
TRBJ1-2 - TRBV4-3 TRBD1 CASSQTGGANGYTF TGCGCCAGCAGCCAGACAGGGGGCGCGAATGGCTACACCTTC
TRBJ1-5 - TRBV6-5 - CASNRPDQPQHF TGTGCCAGCAACCGACCAGATCAGCCCCAGCATTTT
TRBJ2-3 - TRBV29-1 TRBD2 CSVDPSGGGTDTQYF TGCAGCGTTGACCCTAGCGGGGGAGGTACAGATACGCAGTATTTT
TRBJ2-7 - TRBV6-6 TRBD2 CASSYYGLAGVYEQYF TGTGCCAGCAGTTACTACGGACTAGCGGGGGTCTACGAGCAGTACTTC
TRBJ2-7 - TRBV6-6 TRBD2 CASSPRAGGPGEQYF TGTGCCAGCAGTCCCAGGGCGGGAGGGCCCGGCGAGCAGTACTTC
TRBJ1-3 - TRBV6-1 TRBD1 CASSISGTEIYF TGTGCCAGCAGCATTTCCGGGACAGAGATATATTTT
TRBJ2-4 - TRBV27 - CASSLDPRNIQYF TGTGCCAGCAGTTTGGACCCTCGGAACATTCAGTACTTC
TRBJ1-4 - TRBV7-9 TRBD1 CASSTDREGEKLFF TGTGCCAGCAGCACGGACAGGGAGGGCGAAAAACTGTTTTTT
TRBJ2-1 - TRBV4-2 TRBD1 CASSPLGTGLLNEQFF TGTGCCAGCAGCCCCCTAGGGACAGGGCTCTTGAATGAGCAGTTCTTC
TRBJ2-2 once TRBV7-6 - CASSHTGDTGELFF TGTGCCAGCAGCCATACAGGAGACACCGGGGAGCTGTTTTTT
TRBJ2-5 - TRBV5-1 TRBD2 CASSLGSSGGVETQYF TGCGCCAGCAGCTTGGGAAGTAGCGGGGGTGTGGAGACCCAGTACTTC
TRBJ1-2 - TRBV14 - CASSPGNLPVGYTF TGTGCCAGCAGCCCAGGGAACTTGCCAGTAGGCTACACCTTC
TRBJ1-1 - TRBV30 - CAWTPGRQQNTEAFF TGTGCCTGGACCCCAGGGAGACAGCAGAACACTGAAGCTTTCTTT
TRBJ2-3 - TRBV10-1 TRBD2 CASSGGTRTQETQYF TGCGCCAGCAGCGGGGGGACTAGGACACAGGAGACGCAGTATTTT
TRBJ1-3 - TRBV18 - CASSPQGLLSGNTIYF TGTGCCAGCTCACCACAAGGCCTTCTCTCTGGAAACACCATATATTTT
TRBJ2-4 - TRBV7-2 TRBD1 CASSPTGGPRILAKNIQYF TGTGCCAGCAGCCCGACAGGGGGTCCCAGAATCCTAGCCAAAAACATTCAGTACTTC
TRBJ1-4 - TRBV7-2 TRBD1 CASSLPGQGREKLFF TGTGCCAGCAGCCTCCCGGGACAGGGGCGGGAAAAACTGTTTTTT
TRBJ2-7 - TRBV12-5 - CASGLVGFREGGSYEQYF TGTGCTAGTGGTTTGGTAGGGTTTCGGGAAGGGGGCTCCTACGAGCAGTACTTC
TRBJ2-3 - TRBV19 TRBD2 CASSPSSGSYTQYF TGTGCCAGTAGTCCTTCTAGCGGGAGTTATACGCAGTATTTT
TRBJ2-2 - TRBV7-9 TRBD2 CASSAAGIRAGELFF TGTGCCAGCAGCGCAGCGGGAATAAGGGCCGGGGAGCTGTTTTTT
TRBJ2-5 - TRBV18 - CASSPLGTAQETQYF TGTGCCAGCTCACCACTCGGGACCGCTCAGGAGACCCAGTACTTC
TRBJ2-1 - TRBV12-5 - CASGRGLGEQFF TGTGCTAGTGGTCGGGGGCTGGGGGAGCAGTTCTTC
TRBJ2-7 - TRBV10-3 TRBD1 CAISRTGELYEQYF TGTGCCATCAGTAGGACAGGGGAACTCTACGAGCAGTACTTC
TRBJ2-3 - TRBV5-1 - CASSIRTFKVADTQYF TGCGCCAGCAGCATCCGGACTTTTAAGGTGGCAGATACGCAGTATTTT
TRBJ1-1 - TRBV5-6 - CASSLGQFTEAFF TGTGCCAGCAGCTTAGGACAGTTTACTGAAGCTTTCTTT
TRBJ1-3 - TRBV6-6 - CASSYGDTRNTIYF TGTGCCAGCAGTTACGGGGACACCAGAAACACCATATATTTT
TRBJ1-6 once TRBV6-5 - CASSYSGAGRHSPLHF TGTGCCAGCAGTTACTCTGGGGCAGGTCGGCATTCACCCCTCCACTTT
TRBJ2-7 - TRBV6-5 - CASSYVLYEQYF TGTGCCAGCAGTTACGTTCTCTACGAGCAGTACTTC
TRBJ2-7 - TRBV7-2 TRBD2 CASSLDRAGVSGEQYF TGTGCCAGCAGCTTAGATAGGGCGGGAGTTTCCGGGGAGCAGTACTTC